This T cell receptor beta chain was documented in a study of cytomegalovirus exposure and HLA in healthy donors. Study-wide results and limits: First-cohort TCR clusters were later found to tend to co-occur in the 120 or so validation repertoires. Rare TCR sequences dominated, though some public TCRs recurred in many donors. Researchers reported that three CMV-associated chains were confirmed in vitro as CMV antigen-specific.

Method: immunoSEQ multiplex PCR; TCRdb's copy keeps in-frame clones and lacks some. The sample holds approximately 100,000 clones; 93% are singletons and the top ten take around 1.1%. Germline trimming cut 5 bases from V and 6 bases from J; bases unmatched to any gene: 13. Germline V gene data show CDR1 as MNHEY and CDR2 as SMNVEV (reference sequence). The CDR3 spans 16 residues. Only one count was recorded for this clone. The antigen is not known. The chain links TRBV27 to TRBJ1-1; TRBD1 aligns across 9 bases. The TCR was taken from a woman aged 30 to 39 in good health and CMV-seropositive. Sequenced sample: PBMCs. CDR3 region: CASSLRRTGDVAEAFF. CDR3 DNA: TGTGCCAGCAGTCTTAGGAGGACAGGGGATGTTGCTGAAGCTTTCTTT.